This T cell receptor beta chain was recorded in a study of PD-L1 blockade in urothelial cancer (dated by TCRdb to about 2017). Regarding the research as a whole: Every patient began therapy around 2014 and was given atezolizumab 1,200 mg intravenously every 3 weeks. About nine tenths of the roughly 29 patients were males with bladder-origin urothelial cancer, and about 60% of the roughly 30 reported a prior smoking history. Patients had an ECOG performance status of 0 or 1 and had received between 0 and 3 prior chemotherapy regimens. Blood samples were analyzed 3 weeks after the start of treatment (second dose) and 6 weeks after the start of treatment. Blood samples gave a median of 141,255 T cells and approximately 80,000 unique TCRs, with a median clonality of 0.080. An exploratory multi-omic analysis was conducted of the somatic, immune and clinical correlates of response to PD-L1 blockade with atezolizumab in urothelial cancer. Pretreatment tumor samples and matched peripheral blood, collected serially before and after atezolizumab treatment, underwent TCR sequencing. Durable clinical benefit meant progression-free survival longer than 6 months, and TCR features were also tested against progression-free and overall survival. Whole exome sequencing and RNA sequencing of pretreatment tumors were performed alongside TCR sequencing in the same patients. About 10 patients reached durable clinical benefit, while some 19 patients did not. Pretreatment blood TCR-seq was available for about 27 patients, at least one posttreatment blood collection was obtained for some 24 patients, and tumor TCR-seq was available for some 24 patients. Points the paper makes about the study in general: Improved progression-free and overall survival was found to be associated with pretreatment peripheral blood TCR clonality below the median. Small sample size (n of about 30) and many exploratory analyses mean the results are intended to be hypothesis-generating. At 3 weeks after the start of treatment, tumor-associated TCR clones in peripheral blood had expanded more in patients with durable benefit (n of about 22, p = 0.022).

Explained via the paper, the time point label denotes: peripheral blood 6 weeks after treatment start. The cohort comprised more than 25 patients with locally advanced or metastatic urothelial carcinoma treated at Memorial Sloan Kettering on a trial protocol. Peripheral blood mononuclear cells were collected pretreatment and during treatment, with between 1 and 8 total time points per patient. The Qiagen DNeasy Blood extraction kit was used to purify genomic DNA from total PBMCs and tumor samples. Collected pretreatment and during treatment, PBMCs were isolated and stored as previously described. Each PCR received spiked-in synthetic TCR analog templates so that absolute template abundance could be estimated from read counts. Using the immunoSEQ assay, TCRbeta CDR3 regions were amplified from genomic DNA with bias-controlled V and J gene primers. Rearranged TCRbeta segments were sequenced at approximately 20X coverage. The original methods were these. Sequencing errors were corrected by clustering and CDR3s were annotated against IMGT to assign V, D and J genes. Only productive TCRbeta rearrangements were used in downstream analyses, excluding out-of-frame or stop-codon sequences. Clonality was calculated as one minus the Shannon entropy normalized by the log of the number of unique productive sequences. Fisher's exact test with Benjamini-Hochberg correction, using a cutoff of adjusted p below 0.01, was how clones that differed between time points or between blood and tumor were identified. TCRdb took this table from immuneACCESS and kept in-frame rearrangements with V and J called. Such tables lack part of the clones; where checked against another copy, unresolved V genes explain under half of the gap, and the rest is unexplained. V, J and clone size reflect that table, while D and trimming were determined from the DNA. The sample profile shows about 29,000 clones; roughly 84% of them were found once. The leading ten clones occupy almost 3% of the sample.

This clone was seen only a few times. This clone's antigen is unknown. Base-call qualities are not available, and no considerably larger clone is one nucleotide away. Reading from cysteine to phenylalanine, the CDR3 counts 14 amino acids. Of the read, only the CDR3 DNA is kept; its 42 bases are in frame from base 1. Per the germline V gene, WSHSY is the CDR1 and SAAADI is the CDR2. The trim is 3 bases for V and 0 bases for J, with a gap of 9 bases between the germline ends. The sequencing here drew on PBMCs, taken around atezolizumab (anti-PD-L1) treatment. This clonotype originated in a man between 65 and 85 years old with urothelial cancer. The rearrangement combines TRBV10-2 with TRBJ2-7, with TRBD2 perhaps the D gene, on 5 matching bases. Here the CDR3 is given as CASSEYRDSYEQYF. The bases read TGCGCCAGCAGTGAATACCGGGACTCCTACGAGCAGTACTTC.